This is a list of T cell receptor beta chains from one sample in a study of shared clonotypes between healthy human individuals. Clones were sequenced by immunoSEQ multiplex PCR, and TCRdb holds only the in-frame ones, with some missing. Altogether roughly 810,000 clones are present, 90% to 98% being singletons, with the ten largest covering less than 0.25%. The sample consisted of naive CD8+ T cells sorted from blood. These receptors came from a man aged 25 to 45 in good health. Both conserved end residues are part of each CDR3. D genes are given only for firm matches. Only part of the rows carry a size: once, few, many, or a class if the clone is expanded.

j_call,v_call,clone_size,d_call,cdr3_aa,cdr3_nt
TRBJ2-2,TRBV11-2,once,-,CASSLEGWAPGELFF,TGTGCCAGCAGCTTAGAAGGTTGGGCGCCCGGGGAGCTGTTTTTT
TRBJ2-3,TRBV7-8,-,-,CASSYRGRGADTQYF,TGTGCCAGCAGCTATAGGGGCCGAGGGGCAGATACGCAGTATTTT
TRBJ2-7,TRBV19,-,TRBD1,CASSTTGAYEQYF,TGTGCCAGTAGTACGACAGGGGCCTACGAGCAGTACTTC
TRBJ2-7,TRBV7-9,-,TRBD1,CASSFFPKPGQGIHEQYF,TGTGCCAGCAGCTTTTTCCCGAAACCGGGACAGGGGATCCACGAGCAGTACTTC
TRBJ1-1,TRBV9,-,-,CASGLNTEAFF,TGTGCCAGCGGCCTGAACACTGAAGCTTTCTTT
TRBJ1-3,TRBV18,-,-,CASSAEKTQGRIRNTIYF,TGTGCCAGCTCAGCAGAAAAGACCCAGGGGCGAATAAGAAACACCATATATTTT
TRBJ2-5,TRBV7-9,-,-,CASSLDVTEEETQYF,TGTGCCAGCAGCTTAGATGTAACTGAGGAAGAGACCCAGTACTTC
TRBJ2-1,TRBV4-3,-,TRBD1,CASSQELSAGGAPLDEQFF,TGCGCCAGCAGCCAAGAATTATCGGCAGGGGGTGCGCCCTTGGATGAGCAGTTCTTC
TRBJ2-7,TRBV5-4,-,TRBD1,CASSSVGQGLEQYF,TGTGCCAGCAGCTCCGTGGGACAGGGGCTCGAGCAGTACTTC
TRBJ1-4,TRBV7-8,-,-,CASSVEGTVATNEKLFF,TGTGCCAGCAGCGTTGAAGGGACTGTTGCAACTAATGAAAAACTGTTTTTT
TRBJ2-2,TRBV11-2,-,TRBD2,CASNSVGLAGGTGELFF,TGTGCCAGCAACTCGGTGGGACTAGCGGGAGGAACCGGGGAGCTGTTTTTT
TRBJ2-1,TRBV5-1,-,TRBD2,CASSPRRLTTSGRINNEQFF,TGCGCCAGCAGCCCCCGGCGCTTGACGACTAGCGGGAGGATAAACAATGAGCAGTTCTTC
TRBJ2-3,TRBV9,-,-,CASSGSPSTDTQYF,TGTGCCAGCAGCGGGAGTCCCTCCACAGATACGCAGTATTTT
TRBJ2-1,TRBV11-3,-,TRBD2,CASSSEREGQNEQFF,TGTGCCAGCAGCTCCGAGCGGGAGGGCCAGAATGAGCAGTTCTTC
TRBJ2-5,TRBV29-1,-,-,CSVVRSGDYQETQYF,TGCAGCGTTGTCCGATCGGGGGACTACCAAGAGACCCAGTACTTC
TRBJ2-7,TRBV29-1,-,-,CSVDVQGSYEQYF,TGCAGCGTTGACGTTCAGGGTTCCTACGAGCAGTACTTC
TRBJ2-7,TRBV27,-,-,CASSPDVRYEQYF,TGTGCCAGCAGTCCAGACGTAAGATACGAGCAGTACTTC
TRBJ2-7,TRBV7-6,-,-,CASSLGGDAYEQYF,TGTGCCAGCAGCTTAGGGGGGGACGCCTACGAGCAGTACTTC
TRBJ2-7,TRBV30,-,-,CAWVAGGVGEQYF,TGTGCCTGGGTCGCTGGCGGAGTCGGCGAGCAGTACTTC
TRBJ2-1,TRBV4-3,-,-,CASSQVGWSNEQFF,TGCGCCAGCAGCCAAGTGGGATGGTCCAATGAGCAGTTCTTC
TRBJ2-3,TRBV7-2,-,-,CASSRFSTENTDTQYF,TGTGCCAGCAGCCGTTTCTCGACTGAAAACACAGATACGCAGTATTTT
TRBJ1-2,TRBV27,-,-,CASSLSSGGYGYTF,TGTGCCAGCAGTTTATCGAGCGGGGGCTATGGCTACACCTTC
TRBJ2-5,TRBV29-1,-,TRBD2,CSAASSGRSETQYF,TGCAGCGCAGCCTCTAGCGGGAGATCAGAGACCCAGTACTTC
TRBJ2-7,TRBV27,-,-,CATFQYEQYF,TGTGCCACCTTCCAATACGAGCAGTACTTC
TRBJ2-1,TRBV25-1,once,TRBD2,CASSDSGKGNEQFF,TGTGCCAGCAGTGATAGCGGGAAGGGCAATGAGCAGTTCTTC
TRBJ2-7,TRBV7-9,once,-,CASSSTKDRRYEQYF,TGTGCCAGCAGCTCCACAAAGGACCGACGCTACGAGCAGTACTTC
TRBJ2-7,TRBV5-6,-,-,CASSLAHGPFEQYF,TGTGCCAGCAGCTTGGCCCATGGGCCCTTCGAGCAGTACTTC
TRBJ2-1,TRBV6-1,-,-,CASSEIRTNYNEQFF,TGTGCCAGCAGTGAAATCAGGACCAACTACAATGAGCAGTTCTTC
TRBJ2-7,TRBV6-5,-,TRBD1,CASSGTGDTVQYF,TGTGCCAGCAGCGGAACAGGGGACACGGTGCAGTACTTC
TRBJ2-5,TRBV29-1,-,-,CSVVMTGRLETQYF,TGCAGCGTTGTAATGACAGGGAGGTTGGAGACCCAGTACTTC
TRBJ2-7,TRBV11-2,-,-,CASSLHRAYEQYF,TGTGCCAGCAGCTTACACAGGGCCTACGAGCAGTACTTC
TRBJ2-7,TRBV14,-,TRBD2,CASSQPGLAGGKYEQYF,TGTGCCAGCAGCCAGCCGGGACTAGCGGGAGGGAAATACGAGCAGTACTTC
TRBJ2-2,TRBV10-2,-,TRBD2,CASMAVVAGVGTGELFF,TGCGCCAGCATGGCAGTCGTAGCGGGAGTGGGTACCGGGGAGCTGTTTTTT
TRBJ2-5,TRBV27,-,TRBD1,CASGQGKTQYF,TGTGCCAGTGGACAGGGAAAGACCCAGTACTTC
TRBJ1-1,TRBV11-2,-,-,CASSLGRQGRDTEAFF,TGTGCCAGCAGCTTAGGACGCCAGGGCAGGGACACTGAAGCTTTCTTT
TRBJ2-1,TRBV4-3,-,-,CASSQDSRGPNEQFF,TGCGCCAGCAGCCAAGACAGCCGGGGCCCCAATGAGCAGTTCTTC
TRBJ1-1,TRBV7-8,-,-,CASSWGAPLLDTEAFF,TGTGCCAGCAGTTGGGGGGCACCACTACTGGACACTGAAGCTTTCTTT
TRBJ2-1,TRBV5-5,-,-,CASSVGESSYNEQFF,TGTGCCAGCAGCGTAGGAGAGAGCTCCTACAATGAGCAGTTCTTC
TRBJ2-7,TRBV5-1,-,-,CASSPSWLLDEQYF,TGCGCCAGCAGCCCATCTTGGCTTTTGGACGAGCAGTACTTC
TRBJ1-2,TRBV4-1,-,TRBD1,CASSQGPRGDGGSYGYTF,TGCGCCAGCAGCCAAGGCCCCAGGGGGGATGGAGGGAGCTATGGCTACACCTTC
TRBJ2-3,TRBV27,-,-,CASSSRKTDTQYF,TGTGCCAGCAGTTCCAGAAAGACAGATACGCAGTATTTT
TRBJ2-7,TRBV7-7,-,-,CASSYLASYEQYF,TGTGCCAGCAGCTACCTAGCGAGCTACGAGCAGTACTTC
TRBJ2-2,TRBV29-1,-,-,CSVEFTGDTNTGELFF,TGCAGCGTTGAATTCACCGGGGACACCAACACCGGGGAGCTGTTTTTT
TRBJ2-1,TRBV4-1,-,-,CASSQDEGNEQFF,TGCGCCAGCAGCCAAGATGAAGGGAATGAGCAGTTCTTC
TRBJ2-7,TRBV27,-,-,CASSLGNSYEQYF,TGTGCCAGCAGTTTAGGAAACTCCTACGAGCAGTACTTC
TRBJ2-4,TRBV5-8,-,-,CASSPGGSQRIAKNIQYF,TGTGCCAGCAGCCCCGGGGGTTCGCAGAGAATAGCCAAAAACATTCAGTACTTC
TRBJ2-1,TRBV27,-,-,CASTWDWLRGEQFF,TGTGCCAGCACCTGGGACTGGCTCCGGGGTGAGCAGTTCTTC
TRBJ2-2,TRBV10-2,-,-,CASSENGRELFF,TGCGCCAGCAGTGAGAACGGACGGGAGCTGTTTTTT
TRBJ1-2,TRBV5-5,once,-,CASSFPGIYGYTF,TGTGCCAGCAGCTTCCCAGGGATCTATGGCTACACCTTC
TRBJ2-7,TRBV11-2,-,-,CASSLGPGEQYF,TGTGCCAGCAGCTTGGGCCCTGGCGAGCAGTACTTC
TRBJ2-1,TRBV29-1,-,TRBD2,CSVEDRGRDNEQFF,TGCAGCGTTGAAGATCGCGGGAGAGATAATGAGCAGTTCTTC
TRBJ1-2,TRBV6-5,once,-,CASSLAESYGYTF,TGTGCCAGCAGTCTTGCCGAGTCGTATGGCTACACCTTC
TRBJ1-2,TRBV5-1,-,-,CASSLEGPEADGYTF,TGCGCCAGCAGCTTGGAAGGGCCCGAGGCAGATGGCTACACCTTC
TRBJ1-4,TRBV18,-,-,CASSPGIGAGEKLFF,TGTGCCAGCTCCCCGGGGATCGGTGCCGGTGAAAAACTGTTTTTT
TRBJ1-1,TRBV29-1,few,-,CSVTWTAEAFF,TGCAGCGTTACCTGGACGGCTGAAGCTTTCTTT
TRBJ1-4,TRBV27,-,TRBD1,CASSPSDRQGNEKLFF,TGTGCCAGCAGTCCCTCCGATCGACAGGGTAATGAAAAACTGTTTTTT
TRBJ2-7,TRBV19,-,-,CASSIATGYEQYF,TGTGCCAGTAGTATCGCTACGGGCTACGAGCAGTACTTC